These T cell receptor beta chains were read from a single sample in a study of long-term antiretroviral therapy in people with HIV. TCRdb's table, derived via immunoSEQ multiplex PCR, lists solely in-frame clones and lacks some. The sample shows roughly 29,000 clones, 95% of them seen only once. The sample in question was unsorted PBMCs, obtained 5.3 years after starting antiretroviral therapy. All receptors come from a man aged 25 to 40 with HIV. The CDR3 runs from the conserved cysteine through the conserved F or W. D genes are given only for firm matches. Clone sizes are given selectively: once, few, many, or a class where the clone is expanded.

j_gene,abundance,v_gene,d_gene,CDR3aa,CDR3nt
TRBJ2-5,-,TRBV5-5,-,CASSSGQMVETQYF,TGTGCCAGCAGCTCAGGTCAAATGGTGGAGACCCAGTACTTC
TRBJ2-5,-,TRBV5-4,-,CASSYRDSFQETQYF,TGTGCCAGCAGCTACCGGGACTCTTTCCAAGAGACCCAGTACTTC
TRBJ2-7,-,TRBV6-7,TRBD1,CASSSGTGGYEQYF,TGTGCCAGCAGTTCCGGGACAGGGGGGTACGAGCAGTACTTC
TRBJ1-5,-,TRBV2,-,CASSVNLWPPQHF,TGTGCCAGCAGTGTTAATTTATGGCCGCCCCAGCATTTT
TRBJ2-3,once,TRBV5-1,TRBD2,CASSRLAGGNTQYF,TGCGCCAGCAGCCGACTAGCGGGAGGGAACACGCAGTATTTT
TRBJ1-1,-,TRBV28,-,CASSFPGGVPFF,TGTGCCAGCAGTTTCCCCGGGGGCGTACCTTTCTTT
TRBJ2-7,-,TRBV19,TRBD2,CASSPSSGRAYEQYF,TGTGCCAGTAGTCCATCTAGCGGGAGGGCGTACGAGCAGTACTTC
TRBJ2-4,-,TRBV10-3,-,CAISEPIKPDIQYF,TGTGCCATCAGTGAACCCATAAAGCCGGACATTCAGTACTTC
TRBJ2-2,-,TRBV5-1,TRBD2,CASSVYLAGGPTGELFF,TGCGCCAGCAGCGTTTACCTAGCGGGGGGACCCACCGGGGAGCTGTTTTTT
TRBJ2-2,-,TRBV11-2,-,CASSPVVGALTGELFF,TGTGCCAGCAGCCCCGTAGTGGGGGCCTTAACCGGGGAGCTGTTTTTT
TRBJ1-2,-,TRBV6-6,TRBD1,CASRSGTGDNYGYTF,TGTGCCAGCAGGTCCGGGACAGGGGACAACTATGGCTACACCTTC
TRBJ1-6,-,TRBV5-8,TRBD1,CASSLDWTGVNSPLHF,TGTGCCAGCAGCTTGGACTGGACAGGGGTCAATTCACCCCTCCACTTT
TRBJ2-7,-,TRBV10-2,TRBD1,CASSPITGTGVYEQYF,TGCGCCAGCAGTCCAATCACGGGGACAGGGGTCTACGAGCAGTACTTC
TRBJ2-1,-,TRBV4-2,TRBD2,CASSKVGLAGSYNEQFF,TGTGCCAGCAGCAAAGTCGGACTAGCGGGGTCCTACAATGAGCAGTTCTTC
TRBJ1-1,-,TRBV7-2,-,CASSLAGPSVTEAFF,TGTGCCAGCAGCTTAGCGGGGCCCTCAGTCACTGAAGCTTTCTTT
TRBJ2-7,-,TRBV19,-,CASQERGGSYEQYF,TGTGCCAGTCAGGAGAGGGGGGGTAGCTACGAGCAGTACTTC
TRBJ2-1,-,TRBV30,-,CAWSGGNRVDHEQFF,TGTGCCTGGAGCGGTGGAAACAGGGTGGATCATGAGCAGTTCTTC
TRBJ1-4,once,TRBV30,TRBD1,CAWRQGGEKLFF,TGTGCCTGGCGACAGGGAGGGGAAAAACTGTTTTTT
TRBJ2-5,-,TRBV13,TRBD2,CASSTASGGRQETQYF,TGTGCCAGCAGCACCGCTAGCGGGGGGCGCCAGGAGACCCAGTACTTC
TRBJ2-1,-,TRBV6-5,-,CASSYRAGYNEQFF,TGTGCCAGCAGTTACAGGGCAGGATACAATGAGCAGTTCTTC
TRBJ2-6,-,TRBV19,-,CASSIWGTGANVLTF,TGTGCCAGTAGTATATGGGGGACTGGGGCCAACGTCCTGACTTTC
TRBJ2-7,-,TRBV30,TRBD1,CAWKGTVSYEQYF,TGTGCCTGGAAGGGGACAGTCTCCTACGAGCAGTACTTC
TRBJ1-6,-,TRBV4-3,TRBD1,CASSQDRGTGFSPLHF,TGCGCCAGCAGCCAAGATCGCGGGACAGGGTTTTCACCCCTCCACTTT
TRBJ1-2,-,TRBV10-3,-,CAISDSGRNYGYTF,TGTGCCATCAGTGACTCGGGACGGAACTATGGCTACACCTTC
TRBJ2-2,-,TRBV9,-,CASSPFGVGTGELFF,TGTGCCAGCAGCCCATTCGGGGTGGGCACCGGGGAGCTGTTTTTT
TRBJ1-2,-,TRBV7-2,-,CASSSSGPYGYTF,TGTGCCAGCAGTTCCTCGGGTCCATATGGCTACACCTTC
TRBJ1-6,-,TRBV9,-,CASSVEVRPAYNSPLHF,TGTGCCAGCAGCGTAGAAGTCAGGCCGGCATATAATTCACCCCTCCACTTT
TRBJ1-2,-,TRBV7-3,TRBD1,CASSLNRGARGRHGYTF,TGTGCCAGCAGCTTAAACAGGGGGGCCAGAGGTCGGCATGGCTACACCTTC
TRBJ2-3,-,TRBV7-2,-,CASSLGGAAVTQYF,TGTGCCAGCAGCTTAGGCGGGGCAGCGGTTACGCAGTATTTT
TRBJ1-2,-,TRBV30,TRBD1,CAWSRQGFEGYTF,TGTGCCTGGAGCCGACAGGGGTTTGAAGGCTACACCTTC
TRBJ2-7,-,TRBV6-6,-,CASSTGTVYEQYF,TGTGCCAGCAGTACCGGGACGGTCTACGAGCAGTACTTC
TRBJ1-3,-,TRBV5-6,-,CASSLGGSGNTIYF,TGTGCCAGCAGCCTAGGGGGGTCTGGAAACACCATATATTTT
TRBJ2-1,once,TRBV5-6,TRBD1,CASSRTGTDYNEQFF,TGTGCCAGCAGCCGAACCGGGACAGATTACAATGAGCAGTTCTTC
TRBJ2-7,-,TRBV19,-,CASSLSMGDEQYF,TGTGCCAGTAGTCTCTCAATGGGGGACGAGCAGTACTTC
TRBJ2-5,-,TRBV7-2,-,CASSFSGSGAQETQYF,TGTGCCAGCAGCTTTAGCGGGTCAGGGGCCCAAGAGACCCAGTACTTC